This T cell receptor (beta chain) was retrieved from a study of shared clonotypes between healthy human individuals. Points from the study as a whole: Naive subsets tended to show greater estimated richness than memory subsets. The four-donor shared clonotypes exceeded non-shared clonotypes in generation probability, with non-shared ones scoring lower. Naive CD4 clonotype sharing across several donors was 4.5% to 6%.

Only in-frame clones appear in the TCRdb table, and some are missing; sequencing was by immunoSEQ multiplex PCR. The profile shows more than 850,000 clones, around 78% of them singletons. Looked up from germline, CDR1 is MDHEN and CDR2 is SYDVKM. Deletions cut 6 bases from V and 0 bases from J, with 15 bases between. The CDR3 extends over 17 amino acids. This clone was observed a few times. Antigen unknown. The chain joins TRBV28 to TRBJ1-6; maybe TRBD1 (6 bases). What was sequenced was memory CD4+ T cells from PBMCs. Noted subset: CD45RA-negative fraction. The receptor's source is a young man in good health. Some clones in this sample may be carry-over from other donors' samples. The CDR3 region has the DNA TGTGCCAGCAGCTATTTGGGGACAAACTCCTATAATTCACCCCTCCACTTT. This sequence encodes CASSYLGTNSYNSPLHF.